This TCR beta chain is from a study of PD-1 blockade in classical Hodgkin lymphoma. Study-wide findings and caveats: Compared with healthy donors, newly diagnosed patients reportedly showed lower baseline TCR diversity.

This CDR3 is 14 amino acids long. The V gene's germline CDR1 is SGHNT and CDR2 YYREEE (reference sequence). Deletions cut 4 bases from V and 0 bases from J, with 10 bases between. Autologous stem cell transplantation was followed by relapse in every patient, and brentuximab vedotin exposure varied. Assay used: immunoSEQ multiplex PCR; TCRdb lists only in-frame clones, some missing. The repertoire holds almost 85,000 clones, with around 90% as singletons. A note on this clone: Its antigen is unidentified.

The specimen was peripheral blood mononuclear cells (PBMCs), collected at baseline. The chain couples TRBV5-4 to TRBJ1-1, with D hard to call. The origin of this receptor is a human donor with classical Hodgkin lymphoma. The DNA for the CDR3 is TGTGCCAGCAGCGTCTGGACTCTGAACACTGAAGCTTTCTTT. Residues: CASSVWTLNTEAFF.